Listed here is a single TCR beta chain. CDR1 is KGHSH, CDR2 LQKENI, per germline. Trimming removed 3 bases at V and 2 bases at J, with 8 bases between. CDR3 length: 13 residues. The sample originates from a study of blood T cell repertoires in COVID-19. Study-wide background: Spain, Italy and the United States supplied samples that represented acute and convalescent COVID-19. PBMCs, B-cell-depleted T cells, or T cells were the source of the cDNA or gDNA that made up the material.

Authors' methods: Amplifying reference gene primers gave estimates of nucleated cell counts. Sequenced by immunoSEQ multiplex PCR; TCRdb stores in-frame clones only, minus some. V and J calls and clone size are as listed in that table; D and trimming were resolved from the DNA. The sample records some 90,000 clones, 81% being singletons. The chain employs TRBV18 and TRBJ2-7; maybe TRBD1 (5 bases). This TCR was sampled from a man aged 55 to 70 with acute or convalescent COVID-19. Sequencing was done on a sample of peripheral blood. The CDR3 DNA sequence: TGTGCCAGCTCACCGACAGTTACCTACGAGCAGTACTTC. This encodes CASSPTVTYEQYF.